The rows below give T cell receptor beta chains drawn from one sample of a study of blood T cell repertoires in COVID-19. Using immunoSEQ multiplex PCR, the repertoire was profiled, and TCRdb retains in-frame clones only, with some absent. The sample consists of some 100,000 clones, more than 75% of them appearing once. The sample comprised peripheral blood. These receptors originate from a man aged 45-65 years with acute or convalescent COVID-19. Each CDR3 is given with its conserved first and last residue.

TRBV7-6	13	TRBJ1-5	CASSFGSNQPQHF
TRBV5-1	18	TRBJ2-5	CASSLVVGLAVQGETQYF
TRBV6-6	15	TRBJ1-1	CASSFRGTGNTEAFF
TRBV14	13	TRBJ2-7	CASSQPSGSRLRF
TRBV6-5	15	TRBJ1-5	CASSPLGQGRQPQHF
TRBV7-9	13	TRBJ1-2	CASSLATSGGYTF
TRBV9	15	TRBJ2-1	CASTRDSGSYNEQFF
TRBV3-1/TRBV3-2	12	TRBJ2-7	CASSQARFEQYF
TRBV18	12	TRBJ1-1	CASSPRAAEAFF
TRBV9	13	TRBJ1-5	CASSTQGRQPQHF
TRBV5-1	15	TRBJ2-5	CASSSTGGYRETQYF
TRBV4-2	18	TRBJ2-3	CASSQDLGQRLGTDTQYF
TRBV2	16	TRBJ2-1	CASSRDRASTYNEQFF
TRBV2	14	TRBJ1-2	CASSYGTGTKGYTF
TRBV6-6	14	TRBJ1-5	CASSYPEGNQPQHF
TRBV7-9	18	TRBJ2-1	CASSVGLAGGGIYNEQFF
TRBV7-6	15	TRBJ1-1	CASSVTGIQLTEAFF
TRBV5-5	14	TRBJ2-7	CASSSGGLAYEQYF
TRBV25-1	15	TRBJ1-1	CASSERDILDTEAFF
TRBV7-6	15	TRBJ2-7	CASSPTEPPPYEQYF
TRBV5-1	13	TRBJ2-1	CASSFPGGNEQFF
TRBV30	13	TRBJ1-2	CAWSATGGSGYTF
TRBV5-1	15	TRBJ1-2	CASSLAGGIPGGYTF
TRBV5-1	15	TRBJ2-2	CASSLGQGAIGELFF
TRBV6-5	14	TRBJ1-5	CASSYTGQGQPQHF
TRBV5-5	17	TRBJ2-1	CASSLRQGDRGNNEQFF
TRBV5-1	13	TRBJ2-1	CASSLATGYEQFF
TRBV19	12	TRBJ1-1	CAVRGFRTEAFF
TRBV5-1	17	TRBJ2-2	CASSLASLTLYTGELFF
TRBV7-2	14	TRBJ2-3	CASSFMRESDTQYF
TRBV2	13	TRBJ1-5	CASRGTGNQPQHF
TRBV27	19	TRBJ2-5	CASSLKSYSGLAGGETQYF
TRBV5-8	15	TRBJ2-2	CASSLGSGATGELFF
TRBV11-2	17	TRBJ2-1	CASSLTTGTSGDNEQFF
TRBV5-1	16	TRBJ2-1	CASSAQGGRAYNEQFF
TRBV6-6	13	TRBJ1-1	CASSRQGNTEAFF
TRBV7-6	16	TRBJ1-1	CASSKQTGGMNTEAFF
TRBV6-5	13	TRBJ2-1	CASRLAGKNEQFF
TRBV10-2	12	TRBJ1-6	CASTTARSPLHF
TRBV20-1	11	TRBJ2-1	CSATYDNEQFF
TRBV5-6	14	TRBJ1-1	CASSGTGGDTEAFF
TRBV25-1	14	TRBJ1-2	CASSDAGVVYGYTF
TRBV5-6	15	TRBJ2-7	CASSSLRQGLNEQYF
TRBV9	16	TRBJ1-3	CASSRLGLMDGDTIYF